This TCR beta chain is drawn from a study of cytomegalovirus exposure and HLA in healthy donors. The V gene's germline CDR1 is LGHNA and CDR2 YNFKEQ. J lost 2 bases, V lost 5 bases, and 8 bases had no gene match. This CDR3 comprises 15 residues. PCR amplification relied on 60 Vbeta primers (plus 13 Jbeta primers). This table comes from immunoSEQ multiplex PCR, and its TCRdb copy is limited to in-frame clones, with some not included. The sample holds around 88,000 clones, around two thirds seen once. The chain couples TRBV4-2 to TRBJ1-2; TRBD1 matches 7 bases. The clonotype was recovered from a male donor in good health and CMV-seronegative. What was sequenced was PBMCs. CDR3 bases: TGTGCCAGCAGCGAATCGACAGGGTCGAACTATGGCTACACCTTC. Translation: CASSESTGSNYGYTF.